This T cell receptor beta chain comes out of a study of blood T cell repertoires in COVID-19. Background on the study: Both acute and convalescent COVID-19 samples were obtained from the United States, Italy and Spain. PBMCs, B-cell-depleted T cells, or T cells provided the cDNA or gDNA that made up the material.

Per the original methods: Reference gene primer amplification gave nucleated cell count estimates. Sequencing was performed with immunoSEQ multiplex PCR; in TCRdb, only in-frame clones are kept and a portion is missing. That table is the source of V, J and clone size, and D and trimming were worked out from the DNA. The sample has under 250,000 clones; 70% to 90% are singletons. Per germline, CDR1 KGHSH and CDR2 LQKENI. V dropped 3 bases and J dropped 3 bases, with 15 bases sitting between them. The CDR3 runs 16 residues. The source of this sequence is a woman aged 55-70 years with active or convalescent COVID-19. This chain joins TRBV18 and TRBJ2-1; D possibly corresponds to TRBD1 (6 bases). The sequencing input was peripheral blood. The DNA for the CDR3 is TGTGCCAGCTCACCCCCTAGGGGACAAGTCTACAATGAGCAGTTCTTC. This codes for CASSPPRGQVYNEQFF.